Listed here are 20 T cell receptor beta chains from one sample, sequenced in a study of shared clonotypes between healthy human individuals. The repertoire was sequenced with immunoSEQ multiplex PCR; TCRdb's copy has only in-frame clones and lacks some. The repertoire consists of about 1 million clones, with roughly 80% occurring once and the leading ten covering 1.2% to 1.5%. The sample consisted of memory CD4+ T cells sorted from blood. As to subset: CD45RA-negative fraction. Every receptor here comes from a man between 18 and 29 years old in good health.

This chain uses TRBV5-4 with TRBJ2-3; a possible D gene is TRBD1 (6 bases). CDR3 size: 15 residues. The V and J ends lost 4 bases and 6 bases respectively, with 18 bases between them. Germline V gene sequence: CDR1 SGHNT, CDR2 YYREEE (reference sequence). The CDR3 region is CASSIQGIGGDTQYF. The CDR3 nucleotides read TGTGCCAGCAGCATACAGGGAATTGGGGGTGATACGCAGTATTTT.

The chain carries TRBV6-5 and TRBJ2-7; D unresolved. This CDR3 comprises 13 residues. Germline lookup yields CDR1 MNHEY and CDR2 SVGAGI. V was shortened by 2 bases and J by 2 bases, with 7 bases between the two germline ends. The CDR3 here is CASSYDLTYEQYF. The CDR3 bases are TGTGCCAGCAGTTACGACTTAACCTACGAGCAGTACTTC.

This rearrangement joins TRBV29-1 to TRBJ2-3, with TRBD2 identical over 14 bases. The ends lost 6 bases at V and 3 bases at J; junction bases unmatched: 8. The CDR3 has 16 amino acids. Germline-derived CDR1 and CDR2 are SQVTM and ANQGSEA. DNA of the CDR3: TGCAGCGTCCAAGGACTAGCGGGAGGCCTAACAGATACGCAGTATTTT. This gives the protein CSVQGLAGGLTDTQYF.

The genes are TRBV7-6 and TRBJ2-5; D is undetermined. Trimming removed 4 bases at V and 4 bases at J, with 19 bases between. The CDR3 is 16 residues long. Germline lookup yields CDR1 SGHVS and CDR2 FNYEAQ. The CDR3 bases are TGTGCCAGCAGCTCGGCTAGGCCCCATTCGGGAGAGACCCAGTACTTC. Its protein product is CASSSARPHSGETQYF.

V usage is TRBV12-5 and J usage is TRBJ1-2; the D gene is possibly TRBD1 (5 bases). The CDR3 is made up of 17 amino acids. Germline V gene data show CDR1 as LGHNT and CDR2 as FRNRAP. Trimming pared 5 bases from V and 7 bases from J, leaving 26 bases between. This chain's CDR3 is CASGLSFLGQDLSGYTF. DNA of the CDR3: TGTGCTAGTGGTCTCTCATTCCTGGGGCAGGATTTATCTGGCTACACCTTC.

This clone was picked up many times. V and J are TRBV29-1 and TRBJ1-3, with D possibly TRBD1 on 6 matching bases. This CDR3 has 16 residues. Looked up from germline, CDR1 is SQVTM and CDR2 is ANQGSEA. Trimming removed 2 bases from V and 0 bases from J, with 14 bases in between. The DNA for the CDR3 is TGCAGCGTTGAAACTGGACAGCGTACCTCTGGAAACACCATATATTTT. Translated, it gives CSVETGQRTSGNTIYF.

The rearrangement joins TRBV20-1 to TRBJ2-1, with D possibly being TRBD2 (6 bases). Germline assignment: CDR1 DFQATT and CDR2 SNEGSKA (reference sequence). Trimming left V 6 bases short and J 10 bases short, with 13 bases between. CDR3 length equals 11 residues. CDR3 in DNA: TGCAGTGCAATGGACTACCCAGAGCAGTTCTTC. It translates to CSAMDYPEQFF.

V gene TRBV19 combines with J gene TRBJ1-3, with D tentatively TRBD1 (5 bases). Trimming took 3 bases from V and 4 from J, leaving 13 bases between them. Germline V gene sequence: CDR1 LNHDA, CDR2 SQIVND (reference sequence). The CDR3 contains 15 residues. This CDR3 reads CASSILGHTGNTIYF. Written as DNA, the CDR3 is TGTGCCAGTAGTATTCTTGGACATACCGGAAACACCATATATTTT.

The CDR3 DNA is TGTGCCAGCAGCGTGGGCGGGAGGGCCCTGTCCCACCAAGAGACCCAGTACTTC. Translated: CASSVGGRALSHQETQYF. The genes are TRBV9 and TRBJ2-5, with 9 bases fitting TRBD2. The CDR3 consists of 18 residues. J was trimmed by 0 bases and V by 2 bases; bases with no gene match: 11. Germline assignment: CDR1 SGDLS and CDR2 YYNGEE.

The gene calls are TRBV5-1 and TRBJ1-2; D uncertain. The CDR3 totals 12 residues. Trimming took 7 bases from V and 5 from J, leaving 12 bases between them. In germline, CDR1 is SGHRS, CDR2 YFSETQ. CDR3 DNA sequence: TGCGCCAGCCGGGGAAGCGGGTATGGCTACACCTTC. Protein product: CASRGSGYGYTF.

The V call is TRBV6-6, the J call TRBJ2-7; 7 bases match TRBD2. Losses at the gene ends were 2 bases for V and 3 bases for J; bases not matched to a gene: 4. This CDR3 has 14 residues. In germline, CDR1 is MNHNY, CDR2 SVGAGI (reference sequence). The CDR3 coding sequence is TGTGCCAGCAGTTACGGTCGGGAGGACTACGAGCAGTACTTC. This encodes CASSYGREDYEQYF.

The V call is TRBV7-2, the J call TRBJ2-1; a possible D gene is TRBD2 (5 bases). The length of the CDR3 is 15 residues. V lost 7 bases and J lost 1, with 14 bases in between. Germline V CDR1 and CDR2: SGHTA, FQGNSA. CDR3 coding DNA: TGTGCCAGCAATAAGGTAGCGACTTCCTACAATGAGCAGTTCTTC. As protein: CASNKVATSYNEQFF.

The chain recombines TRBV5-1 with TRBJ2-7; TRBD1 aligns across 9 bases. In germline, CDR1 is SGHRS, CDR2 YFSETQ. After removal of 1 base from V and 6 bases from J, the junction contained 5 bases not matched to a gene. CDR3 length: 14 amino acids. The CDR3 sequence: CASSLSGTGSEQYF. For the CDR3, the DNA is TGCGCCAGCAGCTTGTCCGGGACAGGGTCCGAGCAGTACTTC.

Here the CDR3 reads CASSLRQFSYEQYF. Written as DNA, the CDR3 is TGTGCCAGCAGTTTAAGGCAGTTCTCCTACGAGCAGTACTTC. The rearrangement joins TRBV28 to TRBJ2-7; no reliable D call. Germline CDR1 is MDHEN and CDR2 is SYDVKM. CDR3 size: 14 residues. The V end lost 2 bases, the J end lost 0 bases, and 8 bases lay between the germline ends.

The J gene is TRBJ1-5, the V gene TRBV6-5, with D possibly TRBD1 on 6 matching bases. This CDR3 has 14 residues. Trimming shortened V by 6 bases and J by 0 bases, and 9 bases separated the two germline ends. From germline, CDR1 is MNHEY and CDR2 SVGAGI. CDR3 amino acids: CASRNRVSNQPQHF. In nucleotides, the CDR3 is TGTGCCAGCAGGAACAGGGTTAGCAATCAGCCCCAGCATTTT.

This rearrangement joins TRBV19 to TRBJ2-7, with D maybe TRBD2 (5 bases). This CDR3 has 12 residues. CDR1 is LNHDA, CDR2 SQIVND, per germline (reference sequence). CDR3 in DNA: TGTGCGAGGGTCGAGAGAGGCTACGAGCAGTACTTC. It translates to CARVERGYEQYF.

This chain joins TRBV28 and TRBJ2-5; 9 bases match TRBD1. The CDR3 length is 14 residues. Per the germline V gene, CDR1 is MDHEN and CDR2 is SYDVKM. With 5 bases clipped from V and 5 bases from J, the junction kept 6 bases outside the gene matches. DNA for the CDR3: TGTGCCAGCAGTACAGGGGGCGGGATGGAGACCCAGTACTTC. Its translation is CASSTGGGMETQYF.

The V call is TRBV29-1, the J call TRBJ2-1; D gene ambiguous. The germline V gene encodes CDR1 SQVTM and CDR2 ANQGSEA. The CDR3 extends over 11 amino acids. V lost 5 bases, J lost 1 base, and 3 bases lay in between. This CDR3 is CSVQSYNEQFF. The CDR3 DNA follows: TGCAGCGTTCAGTCCTACAATGAGCAGTTCTTC.

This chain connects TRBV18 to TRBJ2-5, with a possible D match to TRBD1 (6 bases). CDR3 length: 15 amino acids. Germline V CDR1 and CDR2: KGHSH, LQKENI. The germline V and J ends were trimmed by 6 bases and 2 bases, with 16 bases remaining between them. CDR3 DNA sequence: TGTGCCAGCTCGGCCCAAACAGGGTCACAAGAGACCCAGTACTTC. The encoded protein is CASSAQTGSQETQYF.

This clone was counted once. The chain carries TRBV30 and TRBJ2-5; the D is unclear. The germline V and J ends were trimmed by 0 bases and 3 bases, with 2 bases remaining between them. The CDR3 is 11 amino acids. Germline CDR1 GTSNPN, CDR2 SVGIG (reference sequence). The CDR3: CAWSVEETQYF. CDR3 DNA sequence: TGTGCCTGGAGTGTAGAAGAGACCCAGTACTTC.